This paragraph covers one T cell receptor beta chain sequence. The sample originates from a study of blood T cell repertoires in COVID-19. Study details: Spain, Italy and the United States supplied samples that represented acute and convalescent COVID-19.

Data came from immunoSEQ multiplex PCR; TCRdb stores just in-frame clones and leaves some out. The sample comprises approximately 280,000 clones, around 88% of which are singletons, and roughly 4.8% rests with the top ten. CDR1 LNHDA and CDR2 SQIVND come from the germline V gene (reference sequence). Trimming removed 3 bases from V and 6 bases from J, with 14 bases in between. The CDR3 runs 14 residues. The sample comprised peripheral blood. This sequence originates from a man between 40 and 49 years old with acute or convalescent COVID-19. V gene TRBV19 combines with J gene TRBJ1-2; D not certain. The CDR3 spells CASSITGARNGYTF. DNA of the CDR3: TGTGCCAGTAGTATTACGGGAGCACGCAATGGCTACACCTTC.